The 6 T cell receptor beta chains listed next were all sequenced from one sample in a study of neurological immune-mediated disorders (dated 2019 in TCRdb). Receptor libraries were prepared by 5' RACE. Sequenced on an Illumina HiSeq 2500. TCRdb reprocessed the public reads (quality trimming at Q25 with fastp, clone calling with MiXCR) and kept in-frame beta chains. Rows with one shared CDR3 protein collapse into an entry with the most common genes and DNA. The sample includes roughly 100,000 distinct CDR3 sequences, with around 3.3% observed a single time. Of the sample, under 6.5% falls within the top ten clones. Sequences were obtained from PBMCs. These receptors were obtained from a woman aged 18-35 years with multiple sclerosis.

In this sample, this clonotype turned up many times. J is TRBJ2-4 and V is TRBV7-3; D is unclear. Germline V gene lookup returns CDR1 SGHTA and CDR2 FQGTGA. V was pared by 4 bases and J by 6 bases, with 7 bases between. There are 12 residues in the CDR3. In nucleotides, the CDR3 is TGTGCCAGCAGCTCGGGCGGAAACATTCAGTACTTC. Translated, it gives CASSSGGNIQYF.

This clonotype was recorded many times. The chain is built from TRBV3-1 and TRBJ2-7; no clear D gene. The V end lost 1 base, the J end lost 3 bases, and 7 bases lay between the germline ends. The CDR3 totals 13 residues. Per germline, CDR1 LGHDT and CDR2 YNNKEL (reference sequence). The CDR3 sequence: CASSQATVYEQYF. The CDR3, as DNA: TGTGCCAGCAGCCAAGCTACCGTCTACGAGCAGTACTTC.

In its sample, this clonotype was seen many times. The chain joins TRBV2 to TRBJ1-2; 9 bases match TRBD1. Germline CDR1 and CDR2: SNHLY and FYNNEI. V lost 6 bases to trimming and J lost 3 bases; unmatched junction nucleotides: 2. The CDR3 extends over 13 amino acids. CDR3 DNA sequence: TGTGCCAGCAGGGGACAGGGATACTATGGCTACACCTTC. Protein sequence: CASRGQGYYGYTF.

This clonotype was recorded many times. This sequence joins TRBV7-9 and TRBJ2-2; possible D gene TRBD2, 6 bases. The CDR3 is 14 amino acids. V was cut by 5 bases and J by 4 bases, with 11 bases left in between. Germline loops: CDR1 SEHNR, CDR2 FQNEAQ (reference sequence). The CDR3 loop is CASSQAAGTGELFF. CDR3 DNA sequence: TGTGCCAGCAGCCAAGCAGCGGGCACCGGGGAGCTGTTTTTT.

This clonotype has a count of ten or more. This rearrangement joins TRBV6-6 to TRBJ1-1; D is ambiguous. The CDR3 contains 14 residues. CDR1 and CDR2 from the germline V gene are MNHNY and SVGAGI (reference sequence). V was cut by 6 bases and J by 0 bases, with 11 bases left in between. CDR3 region: CASSFDGMNTEAFF. The CDR3 DNA follows: TGTGCCAGCAGCTTCGACGGGATGAACACTGAAGCTTTCTTT.

This clonotype was seen many times. V usage is TRBV19 and J usage is TRBJ2-7; D not resolved. CDR1 and CDR2 from the germline V gene are LNHDA and SQIVND (reference sequence). The CDR3 covers 12 residues. Trimming left V 3 bases short and J 3 bases short, with 6 bases between. The CDR3 reads CASSMVGYEQYF. The CDR3 bases are TGTGCCAGTAGTATGGTAGGCTACGAGCAGTACTTC.